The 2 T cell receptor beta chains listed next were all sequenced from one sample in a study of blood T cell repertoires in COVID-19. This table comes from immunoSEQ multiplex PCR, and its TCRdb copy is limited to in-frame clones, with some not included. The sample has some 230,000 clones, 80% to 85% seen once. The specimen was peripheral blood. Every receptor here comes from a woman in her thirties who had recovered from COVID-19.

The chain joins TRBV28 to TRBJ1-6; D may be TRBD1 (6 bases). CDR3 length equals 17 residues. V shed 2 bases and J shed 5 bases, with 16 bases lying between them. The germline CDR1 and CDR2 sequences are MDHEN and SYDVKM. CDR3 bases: TGTGCCAGCAGTTTACCTAAGGGGGTCCCTAATAATTCACCCCTCCACTTT. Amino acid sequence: CASSLPKGVPNNSPLHF.

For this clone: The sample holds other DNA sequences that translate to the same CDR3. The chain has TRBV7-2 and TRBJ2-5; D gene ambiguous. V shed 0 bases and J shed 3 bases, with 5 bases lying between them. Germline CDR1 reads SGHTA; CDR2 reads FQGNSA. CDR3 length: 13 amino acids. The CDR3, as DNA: TGTGCCAGCAGCTTAGCGCGAGAAGAGACCCAGTACTTC. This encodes CASSLAREETQYF.